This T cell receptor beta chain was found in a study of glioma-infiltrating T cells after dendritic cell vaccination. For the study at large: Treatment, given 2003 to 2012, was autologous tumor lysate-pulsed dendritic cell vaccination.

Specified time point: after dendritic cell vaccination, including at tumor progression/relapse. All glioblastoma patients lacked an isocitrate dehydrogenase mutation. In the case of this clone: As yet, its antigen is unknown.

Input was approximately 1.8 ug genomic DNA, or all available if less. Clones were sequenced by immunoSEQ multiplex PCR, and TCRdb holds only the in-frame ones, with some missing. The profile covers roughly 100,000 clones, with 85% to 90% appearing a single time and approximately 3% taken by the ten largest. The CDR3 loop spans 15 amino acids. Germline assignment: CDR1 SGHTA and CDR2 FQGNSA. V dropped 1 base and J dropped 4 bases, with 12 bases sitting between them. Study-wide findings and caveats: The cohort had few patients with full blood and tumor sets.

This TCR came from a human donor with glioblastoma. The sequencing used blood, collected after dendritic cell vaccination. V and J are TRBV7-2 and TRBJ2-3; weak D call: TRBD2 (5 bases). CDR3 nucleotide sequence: TGTGCCAGCAGCTTAGTATTAGCGTCCGCAGATACGCAGTATTTT. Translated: CASSLVLASADTQYF.